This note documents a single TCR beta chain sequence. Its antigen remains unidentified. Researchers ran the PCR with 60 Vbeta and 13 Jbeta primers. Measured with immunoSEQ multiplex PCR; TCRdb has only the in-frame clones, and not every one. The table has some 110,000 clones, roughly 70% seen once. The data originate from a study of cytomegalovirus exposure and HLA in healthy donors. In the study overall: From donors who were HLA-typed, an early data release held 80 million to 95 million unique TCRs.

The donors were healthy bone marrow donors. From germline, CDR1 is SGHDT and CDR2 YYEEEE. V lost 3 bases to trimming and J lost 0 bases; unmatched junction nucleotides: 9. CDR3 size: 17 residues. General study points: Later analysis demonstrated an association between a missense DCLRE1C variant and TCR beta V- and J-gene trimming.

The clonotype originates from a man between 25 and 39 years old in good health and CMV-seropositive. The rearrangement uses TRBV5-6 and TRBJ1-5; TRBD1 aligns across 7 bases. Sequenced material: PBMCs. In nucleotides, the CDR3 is TGTGCCAGCAGCTCGGGACAGCTAAGAGGTAGCAATCAGCCCCAGCATTTT. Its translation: CASSSGQLRGSNQPQHF.